Below are 7 T cell receptor beta chains sequenced from a single sample in a study of T cells after yellow fever vaccination. TCRdb ran MiXCR on the 5' RACE reads and lists one entry per CDR3 protein. The table shows around 610,000 distinct CDR3 sequences, with roughly 13% occurring only once. This specimen consisted of PBMCs, obtained on the day of the yellow fever booster vaccination. The receptors originated from a man under 40 who received the YFV17D yellow fever vaccine.

The genes are TRBV27 and TRBJ1-2; unclear D gene. Trimming took 3 bases from V and 2 from J, leaving 7 bases between them. Looked up from germline, CDR1 is MNHEY and CDR2 is SMNVEV (reference sequence). The CDR3 length is 13 residues. The CDR3 region is CASSFDANYGYTF. The CDR3 region has the DNA TGTGCCAGCAGTTTTGATGCCAACTATGGCTACACCTTC.

This chain links TRBV7-9 with TRBJ2-1; 13 positions match TRBD2. The germline V gene encodes CDR1 SEHNR and CDR2 FQNEAQ (reference sequence). This CDR3 is 15 amino acids long. Trimming at V came to 5 bases and at J to 8 bases, leaving 6 bases not matched to a gene. CDR3 nucleotides: TGTGCCAGCAGCATAAGGACTAGCGGGAGCGATGAGCAGTTCTTC. Amino acid sequence: CASSIRTSGSDEQFF.

The chain recombines TRBV3-1 with TRBJ2-1, with D possibly TRBD1 on 6 matching bases. This CDR3 is built from 18 residues. Trimming pared 0 bases from V and 2 bases from J, leaving 17 bases between. Germline V CDR1 and CDR2: LGHDT, YNNKEL (reference sequence). CDR3: CASSQDTETGTPYNEQFF. CDR3 in DNA: TGTGCCAGCAGCCAAGATACCGAGACAGGTACCCCCTACAATGAGCAGTTCTTC.

There are many counts of this clonotype. The chain employs TRBV7-8 and TRBJ2-2; a weak D match, TRBD2 (5 bases). This CDR3 has 14 amino acids. V dropped 4 bases and J dropped 7 bases, with 13 bases sitting between them. CDR1 is SGHVS, CDR2 FQNEAQ, per germline. CDR3 protein: CASSSREGHGELFF. The CDR3 DNA reads TGTGCCAGCAGCTCACGGGAAGGTCACGGGGAGCTGTTTTTT.

The genes are TRBV7-8 and TRBJ2-1; D possibly uses TRBD1 or TRBD2 (6 bases each). Trimming pared 1 base from V and 7 bases from J, leaving 20 bases between. The germline V gene encodes CDR1 SGHVS and CDR2 FQNEAQ. The CDR3 is 17 amino acids. The DNA of the CDR3 is TGTGCCAGCAGCTTAGTGCTTGGAGGGGGAGGAGGGAATGAGCAGTTCTTC. It yields the protein CASSLVLGGGGGNEQFF.

The J gene is TRBJ2-2, the V gene TRBV7-9; 11 nucleotides align to TRBD2. CDR3 size: 16 residues. The V gene's germline CDR1 is SEHNR and CDR2 FQNEAQ (reference sequence). V trimming: 5 bases; J trimming: 7 bases; junction bases outside the gene matches: 9. CDR3 DNA: TGTGCCAGCAGCCCCTCCCTGCTAGCGGGAGGCGGGGAGCTGTTTTTT. Translated: CASSPSLLAGGGELFF. The whole variable domain, filled in from reference TRBV7-9 and TRBJ2-2, reads DTGVSQNPRHKITKRGQNVTFRCDPISEHNRLYWYRQTLGQGPEFLTYFQNEAQLEKSRLLSDRFSAERPKGSFSTLEIQRTEQGDSAMYLCASSPSLLAGGGELFFGEGSRLTVL.

V usage is TRBV12-3 or TRBV12-4 and J usage is TRBJ1-3; tentative D call: TRBD1 (6 bases). Trimming took 5 bases from V and 0 from J, leaving 11 bases between them. This CDR3 is built from 15 residues. The CDR3 DNA sequence: TGTGCCAGCAGTGAGGACAGTTCCTCTGGAAACACCATATATTTT. Protein product: CASSEDSSSGNTIYF.